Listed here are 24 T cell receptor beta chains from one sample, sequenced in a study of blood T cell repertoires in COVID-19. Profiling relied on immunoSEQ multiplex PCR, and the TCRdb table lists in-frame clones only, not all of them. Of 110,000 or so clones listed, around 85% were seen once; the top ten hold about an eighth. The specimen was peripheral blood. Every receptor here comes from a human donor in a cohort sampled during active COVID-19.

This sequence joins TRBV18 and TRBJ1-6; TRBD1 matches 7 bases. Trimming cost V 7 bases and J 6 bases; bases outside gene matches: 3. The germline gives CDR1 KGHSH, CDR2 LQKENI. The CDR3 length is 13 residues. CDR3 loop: CASLGQANSPLHF. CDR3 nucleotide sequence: TGTGCCAGCTTAGGACAGGCTAATTCACCCCTCCACTTT.

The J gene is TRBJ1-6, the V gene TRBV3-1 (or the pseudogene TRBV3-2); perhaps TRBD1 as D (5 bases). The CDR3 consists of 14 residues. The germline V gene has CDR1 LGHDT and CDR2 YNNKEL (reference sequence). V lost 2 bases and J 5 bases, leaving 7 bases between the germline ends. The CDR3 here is CASSQTGNNSPLHF. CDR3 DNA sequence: TGTGCCAGCAGCCAAACAGGCAATAATTCACCCCTCCACTTT.

CDR3 sequence reads: CASSLQGQGRESGNTIYF. In nucleotides, the CDR3 is TGCGCCAGCAGCCTCCAGGGACAGGGAAGAGAGTCTGGAAACACCATATATTTT. V is TRBV4-1 and J is TRBJ1-3; 9 bases align to TRBD1. This CDR3 has 18 amino acids. V lost 4 bases, J lost 1 base, and 11 bases stayed unmatched. CDR1 is MGHRA and CDR2 is YSYEKL in the germline V gene.

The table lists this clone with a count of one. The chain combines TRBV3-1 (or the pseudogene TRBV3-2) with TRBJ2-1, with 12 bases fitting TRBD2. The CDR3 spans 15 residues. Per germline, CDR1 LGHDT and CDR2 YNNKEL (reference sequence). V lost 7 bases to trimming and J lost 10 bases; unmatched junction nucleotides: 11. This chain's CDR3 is CASKVKTSGGGEQFF. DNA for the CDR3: TGTGCCAGCAAGGTCAAGACTAGCGGGGGTGGGGAGCAGTTCTTC.

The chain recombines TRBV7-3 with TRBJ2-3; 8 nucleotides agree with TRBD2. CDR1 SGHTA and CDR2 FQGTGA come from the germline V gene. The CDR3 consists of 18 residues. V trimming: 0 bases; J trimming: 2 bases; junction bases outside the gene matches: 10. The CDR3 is CASSLTGTRGLNTDTQYF. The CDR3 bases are TGTGCCAGCAGCTTAACCGGGACTAGGGGTCTTAACACAGATACGCAGTATTTT.

CDR3 in amino acids: CASRRTGVNNEKLFF. CDR3 DNA: TGTGCCAGCAGACGTACAGGGGTCAATAATGAAAAACTGTTTTTT. V usage is TRBV11-2 and J usage is TRBJ1-4, with 7 bases identical to TRBD1. The CDR3 is 15 amino acids. The V segment lost 6 bases and the J segment 4 bases; nucleotides outside the gene matches: 8. CDR1 and CDR2 from the germline V gene are SGHAT and FQNNGV.

CDR3 region: CASRKNTGQGNEQFF. The CDR3 DNA reads as TGTGCCAGCAGGAAAAATACCGGACAGGGGAATGAGCAGTTCTTC. The chain uses TRBV6-5 and TRBJ2-1; 9 bases are a match to TRBD1. Looked up from germline, CDR1 is MNHEY and CDR2 is SVGAGI. The CDR3 is 15 amino acids. After removal of 6 bases from V and 7 bases from J, the junction contained 10 bases not matched to a gene.

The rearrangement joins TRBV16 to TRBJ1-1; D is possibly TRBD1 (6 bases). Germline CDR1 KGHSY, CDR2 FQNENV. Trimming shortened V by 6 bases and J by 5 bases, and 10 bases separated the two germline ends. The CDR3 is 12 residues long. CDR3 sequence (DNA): TGTGCCAGCAGACAGGGAGGGACTGAAGCTTTCTTT. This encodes CASRQGGTEAFF.

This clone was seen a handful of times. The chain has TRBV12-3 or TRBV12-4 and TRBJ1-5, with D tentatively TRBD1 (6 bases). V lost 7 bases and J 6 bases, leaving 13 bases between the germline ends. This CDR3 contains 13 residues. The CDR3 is CASTFDRTQPQHF. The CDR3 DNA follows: TGTGCCAGCACTTTTGACAGGACTCAGCCCCAGCATTTT.

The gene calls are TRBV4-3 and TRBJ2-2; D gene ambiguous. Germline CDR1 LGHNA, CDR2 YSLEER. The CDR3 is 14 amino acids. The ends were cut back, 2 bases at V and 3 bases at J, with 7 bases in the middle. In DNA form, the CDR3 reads TGCGCCAGCAGCCAACTTGTATACACCGGGGAGCTGTTTTTT. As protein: CASSQLVYTGELFF.

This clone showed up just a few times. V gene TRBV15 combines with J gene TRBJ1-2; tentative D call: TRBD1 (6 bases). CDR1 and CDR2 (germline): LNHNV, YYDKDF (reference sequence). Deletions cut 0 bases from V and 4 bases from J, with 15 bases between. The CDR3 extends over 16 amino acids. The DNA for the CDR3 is TGTGCCACCAGCAGAGATTTTCAGGGGCTGGGCTATGGCTACACCTTC. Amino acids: CATSRDFQGLGYGYTF.

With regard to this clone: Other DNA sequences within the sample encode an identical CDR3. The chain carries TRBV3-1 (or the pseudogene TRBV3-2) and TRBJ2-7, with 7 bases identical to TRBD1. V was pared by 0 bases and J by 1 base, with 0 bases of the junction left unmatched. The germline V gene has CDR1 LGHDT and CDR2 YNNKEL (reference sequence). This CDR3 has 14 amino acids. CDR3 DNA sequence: TGTGCCAGCAGCCAAGAACAGGGGTCCTACGAGCAGTACTTC. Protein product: CASSQEQGSYEQYF.

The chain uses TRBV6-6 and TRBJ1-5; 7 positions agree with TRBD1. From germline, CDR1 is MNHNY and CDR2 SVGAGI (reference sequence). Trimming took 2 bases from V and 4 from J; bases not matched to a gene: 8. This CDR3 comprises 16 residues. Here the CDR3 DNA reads TGTGCCAGCAGTTACGGGCGACAGGGATTAAATCAGCCCCAGCATTTT. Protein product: CASSYGRQGLNQPQHF.

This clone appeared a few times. This CDR3 reads CASSPSQRREKLFF. The CDR3 bases are TGTGCCAGCAGCCCAAGCCAGCGGAGGGAAAAACTGTTTTTT. The V and J genes are TRBV6-5 and TRBJ1-4; D gene uncertain. V lost 6 bases, J lost 8 bases, and 16 bases lay in between. This CDR3 has 14 residues. Germline CDR1 and CDR2: MNHEY and SVGAGI.

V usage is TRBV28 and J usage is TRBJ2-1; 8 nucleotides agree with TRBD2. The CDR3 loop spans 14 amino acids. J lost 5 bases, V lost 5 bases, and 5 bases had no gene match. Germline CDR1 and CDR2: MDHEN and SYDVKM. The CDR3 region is CASSTGLADNEQFF. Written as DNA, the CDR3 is TGTGCCAGCAGTACAGGACTAGCAGACAATGAGCAGTTCTTC.

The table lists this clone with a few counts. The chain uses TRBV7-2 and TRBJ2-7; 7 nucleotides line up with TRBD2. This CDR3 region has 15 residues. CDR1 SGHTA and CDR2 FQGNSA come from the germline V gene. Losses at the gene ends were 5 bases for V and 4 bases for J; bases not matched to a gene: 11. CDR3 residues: CASSERTSLGYEQYF. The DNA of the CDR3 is TGTGCCAGCAGCGAGCGGACTAGTCTGGGTTACGAGCAGTACTTC.

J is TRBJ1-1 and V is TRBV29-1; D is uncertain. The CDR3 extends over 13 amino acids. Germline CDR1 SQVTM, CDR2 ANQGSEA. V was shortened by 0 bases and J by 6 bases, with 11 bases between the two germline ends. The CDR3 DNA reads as TGCAGCGTTGAAGACTTTCCTCCTCCTGAAGCTTTCTTT. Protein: CSVEDFPPPEAFF.

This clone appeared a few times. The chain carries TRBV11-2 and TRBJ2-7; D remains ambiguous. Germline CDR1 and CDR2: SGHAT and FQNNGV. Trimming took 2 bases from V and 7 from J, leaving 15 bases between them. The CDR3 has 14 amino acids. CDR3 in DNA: TGTGCCAGCAGCTTATTCAGCACAGCCGCAGAGCAGTACTTC. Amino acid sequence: CASSLFSTAAEQYF.

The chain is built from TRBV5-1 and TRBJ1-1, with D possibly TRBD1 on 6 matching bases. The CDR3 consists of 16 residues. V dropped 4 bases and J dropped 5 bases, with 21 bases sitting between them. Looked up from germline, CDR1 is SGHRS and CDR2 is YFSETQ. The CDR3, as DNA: TGCGCCAGCAGCCTAATAAGTGGGCAGGGGATAACTGAAGCTTTCTTT. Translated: CASSLISGQGITEAFF. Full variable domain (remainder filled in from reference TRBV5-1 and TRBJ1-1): KAGVTQTPRYLIKTRGQQVTLSCSPISGHRSVSWYQQTPGQGLQFLFEYFSETQRNKGNFPGRFSGRQFSNSRSEMNVSTLELGDSALYLCASSLISGQGITEAFFGQGTRLTVV.

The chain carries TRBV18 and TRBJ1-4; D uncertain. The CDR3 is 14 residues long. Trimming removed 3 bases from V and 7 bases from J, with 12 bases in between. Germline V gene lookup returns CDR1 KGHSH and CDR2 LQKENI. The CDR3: CASSPPEGGEKLFF. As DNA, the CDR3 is TGTGCCAGCTCACCCCCGGAGGGTGGTGAAAAACTGTTTTTT.

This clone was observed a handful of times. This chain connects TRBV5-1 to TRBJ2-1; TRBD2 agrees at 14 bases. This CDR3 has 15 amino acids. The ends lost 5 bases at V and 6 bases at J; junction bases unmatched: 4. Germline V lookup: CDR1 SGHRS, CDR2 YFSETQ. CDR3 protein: CASSSGTSGGNEQFF. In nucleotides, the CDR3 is TGCGCCAGCAGTTCCGGGACTAGCGGGGGCAATGAGCAGTTCTTC.

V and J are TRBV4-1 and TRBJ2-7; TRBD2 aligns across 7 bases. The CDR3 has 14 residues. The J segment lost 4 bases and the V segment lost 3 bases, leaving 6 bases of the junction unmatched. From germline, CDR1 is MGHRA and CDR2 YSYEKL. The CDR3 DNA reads TGCGCCAGCAGCCACAATAACGGGAGGTACGAGCAGTACTTC. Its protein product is CASSHNNGRYEQYF.

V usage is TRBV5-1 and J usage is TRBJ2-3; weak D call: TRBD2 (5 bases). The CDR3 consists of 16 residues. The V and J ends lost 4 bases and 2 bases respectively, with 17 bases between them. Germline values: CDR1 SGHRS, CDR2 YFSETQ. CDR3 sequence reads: CASSPERQRNTDTQYF. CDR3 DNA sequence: TGCGCCAGCAGCCCAGAGCGGCAAAGAAACACAGATACGCAGTATTTT.

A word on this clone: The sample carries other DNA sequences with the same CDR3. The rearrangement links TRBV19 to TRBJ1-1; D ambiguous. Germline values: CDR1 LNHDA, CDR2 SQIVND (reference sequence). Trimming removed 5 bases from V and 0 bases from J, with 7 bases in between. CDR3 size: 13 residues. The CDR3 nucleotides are TGTGCCAGTAGTGGGCAGCTGAACACTGAAGCTTTCTTT. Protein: CASSGQLNTEAFF.